The present T cell receptor (beta chain) was sequenced within a study of high-grade serous ovarian cancer treatment subgroups. Here immunoSEQ multiplex PCR was the method, and the copy in TCRdb shows in-frame clones only, minus some. The table records 8,500 to 9,500 clones, about 85% of them present only once. The germline gives CDR1 MNHNS, CDR2 SASEGT. Trimming took 5 bases from V and 6 from J; bases not matched to a gene: 5. This CDR3 region has 13 residues. Tumor samples were taken before definitive surgery or chemotherapy. The TCR comes from a human donor with high-grade serous ovarian cancer. The rearrangement uses TRBV6-1 and TRBJ2-7; 9 bases line up with TRBD1. The material sequenced was tumor tissue. CDR3 coding DNA: TGTGCCAGCAGTCCTGACAGGGGGAGCGAGCAGTACTTC. Protein: CASSPDRGSEQYF.